This T cell receptor (beta chain) was captured in a study of T-cell memory formation after mild COVID-19. TCRdb passed the 5' RACE reads through MiXCR, listing each CDR3 protein once. The sample records 300,000 to 400,000 distinct CDR3 sequences, roughly 15% being singletons. Findings and limits, study-wide: For contracting clones, CD4+ ones sat mainly in CM and EM, CD8+ in EMRA. Clones shrinking from day 15 to 85 showed even CD4/CD8 mixes; later expanders tilted CD4+. Memory sampled before infection contained some responding clones, suggesting cross-reactive memory joined.

This clonotype was detected ten times or more. Its cognate antigen is unknown. The TCR comes from a young man who had mild COVID-19 (a few samples of this study predate the infection). Cell type and time point are not known. Sequenced input: PBMCs or a T cell subset sorted from them (not recorded which).

CDR3 sequence (DNA): TGTGCCAGCAGTGACGATCAGTTTAGCACAGATACGCAGTATTTT. Encoded protein: CASSDDQFSTDTQYF. This chain uses TRBV25-1 with TRBJ2-3, with D unclear. The length of the CDR3 is 15 residues. Germline CDR1 reads MGHDK; CDR2 reads SYGVNS. Between the trimmed V and J ends, which lost 3 bases and 0 bases, there was a span of 10 bases.